Presented here are 14 T cell receptor beta chains from one specimen sequenced in a study of shared clonotypes between healthy human individuals. The protocol was immunoSEQ multiplex PCR, while the TCRdb copy is restricted to in-frame clones and leaves out a portion. There are approximately 640,000 clones in the sample; about three quarters occur only once, and about 2% lies in the top ten. The sample was memory CD4+ T cells sorted from blood. Subset: CD45RA-negative fraction. The source of these receptors is a woman in her 30s in good health.

This clone occurred a few times. The rearrangement joins TRBV18 to TRBJ2-5; no clear D gene. Deletions cut 1 base from V and 2 bases from J, with 8 bases between. The CDR3 is 14 amino acids. CDR1 is KGHSH and CDR2 is LQKENI in the germline V gene. The CDR3 nucleotides read TGTGCCAGCTCACCACGGTCGCTACAAGAGACCCAGTACTTC. Translated, it gives CASSPRSLQETQYF.

This sequence joins TRBV5-1 and TRBJ2-1; the D gene could be TRBD1 or TRBD2 (6 bases each). Trimming pared 6 bases from V and 5 bases from J, leaving 18 bases between. CDR3 length: 15 amino acids. Looked up from germline, CDR1 is SGHRS and CDR2 is YFSETQ. As DNA, the CDR3 is TGCGCCAGCACTCTGAGGGGGGAGTTAGACAATGAGCAGTTCTTC. This sequence encodes CASTLRGELDNEQFF.

V usage is TRBV19 and J usage is TRBJ2-3; TRBD2 agrees at 7 bases. This CDR3 region has 15 residues. Germline V gene sequence: CDR1 LNHDA, CDR2 SQIVND (reference sequence). V gave up 5 bases and J gave up 6 bases; unmatched junction bases: 11. CDR3 DNA: TGTGCCAGTAGTCAGACTAGCAAGGTGCGGGATACGCAGTATTTT. Encoded protein: CASSQTSKVRDTQYF.

CDR3: CASSLGGISYGYTF. The CDR3 bases are TGTGCCAGCAGTCTGGGGGGGATTAGCTATGGCTACACCTTC. The V call is TRBV11-2, the J call TRBJ1-2; D is perhaps TRBD1 (5 bases). Germline loops: CDR1 SGHAT, CDR2 FQNNGV. Trimming took 6 bases from V and 4 from J, leaving 15 bases between them. The CDR3 extends over 14 amino acids.

The chain couples TRBV15 to TRBJ1-4; D possibly corresponds to TRBD1 (5 bases). Per germline, CDR1 LNHNV and CDR2 YYDKDF (reference sequence). The V and J ends lost 2 bases and 4 bases respectively, with 8 bases between them. The CDR3 spans 14 residues. CDR3 sequence: CATSRQGFNEKLFF. The CDR3 coding sequence is TGTGCCACCAGCAGACAGGGTTTTAATGAAAAACTGTTTTTT.

This clone appeared once. V is TRBV5-1 and J is TRBJ1-1, with D unresolved. Trimming shortened V by 4 bases and J by 5 bases, and 15 bases separated the two germline ends. Germline CDR1 SGHRS, CDR2 YFSETQ. The CDR3 length is 14 residues. CDR3 nucleotides: TGCGCCAGCAGCGATAGAAGGTTTGGAACTGAAGCTTTCTTT. This gives the protein CASSDRRFGTEAFF.

This sequence joins TRBV11-2 and TRBJ2-1, with 7 bases lining up with TRBD2. The CDR3 runs to 14 residues. V was clipped by 5 bases and J by 5 bases; unmatched bases: 6. Germline lookup yields CDR1 SGHAT and CDR2 FQNNGV. The CDR3 sequence is CASSRGTNNNEQFF. CDR3 DNA: TGTGCCAGCAGCCGCGGGACTAATAACAATGAGCAGTTCTTC.

The CDR3: CASSQSGSEPDTQYF. The DNA of the CDR3 is TGTGCCAGCAGCCAAAGCGGCTCAGAACCAGATACGCAGTATTTT. The rearrangement joins TRBV4-2 to TRBJ2-3, with a weak D call TRBD2 (5 bases). Trimming pared 2 bases from V and 4 bases from J, leaving 13 bases between. This CDR3 has 15 amino acids. CDR1 is LGHNA, CDR2 YNFKEQ, per germline.

As concerns this clone: One base separates it from a far larger clone, so it is likely a read error. The CDR3 reads CASGGGETQYF. Written as DNA, the CDR3 is TGTGCCAGCGGAGGGGGAGAGACCCAGTACTTC. J is TRBJ2-5 and V is TRBV2; perhaps D is TRBD1 or TRBD2 (6 bases each). CDR3 size: 11 residues. CDR1 is SNHLY, CDR2 FYNNEI, per germline. V gave up 8 bases and J gave up 4 bases, with 8 bases separating them.

The rearrangement joins TRBV5-8 to TRBJ1-1; perhaps TRBD1 as D (5 bases). Germline V lookup: CDR1 SGHTS, CDR2 YDEGEE. The CDR3 consists of 12 residues. V lost 2 bases and J 5 bases, leaving 7 bases between the germline ends. CDR3 coding DNA: TGTGCCAGCAGCTTACAGGATACTGAAGCTTTCTTT. It codes for CASSLQDTEAFF.

The V gene is TRBV27, the J gene TRBJ2-7, with 8 bases matching TRBD1. V gave up 5 bases and J gave up 5 bases; unmatched junction bases: 17. Germline V gives CDR1 MNHEY, CDR2 SMNVEV (reference sequence). The CDR3 has 17 amino acids. The CDR3 loop is CASSTWTTGGIRNEQYF. CDR3 nucleotides: TGTGCCAGCAGTACCTGGACTACAGGGGGGATTCGAAACGAGCAGTACTTC.

The chain links TRBV11-2 to TRBJ2-1, with 11 bases aligning to TRBD2. Germline lookup yields CDR1 SGHAT and CDR2 FQNNGV. The J segment lost 6 bases and the V segment lost 8 bases, leaving 6 bases of the junction unmatched. The CDR3 has 14 amino acids. The CDR3 DNA reads as TGTGCCAGCCGCAAAGGGACTAGCGGCAATGAGCAGTTCTTC. Protein sequence: CASRKGTSGNEQFF.

Worth noting for this clone: Other DNA sequences in the same sample also yield this CDR3. The chain recombines TRBV11-2 with TRBJ2-1, with D possibly matching TRBD2 (5 bases). Germline V CDR1 and CDR2: SGHAT, FQNNGV. V was clipped by 0 bases and J by 4 bases, with 7 bases between them. The CDR3 covers 14 residues. Written as DNA, the CDR3 is TGTGCCAGCAGCTTAGACGGACTTTACAATGAGCAGTTCTTC. Protein: CASSLDGLYNEQFF.

This clone was recorded a few times. CDR3 sequence: CASSEQGFGNQPQHF. Here the CDR3 DNA reads TGTGCCAGCAGTGAACAGGGGTTTGGCAATCAGCCCCAGCATTTT. The chain recombines TRBV6-1 with TRBJ1-5, with TRBD1 as a possible D gene (6 bases). Germline-derived CDR1 and CDR2 are MNHNS and SASEGT. The V end was cut by 2 bases, the J end by 2 bases, with 10 bases between. The CDR3 is 15 residues long.